A selection of T cell receptor beta chains follows, all from one sample in a study of post-analysis software for immune sequencing data. MiXCR, applied by TCRdb to the PCR reads, yields one record per CDR3 protein. The sample shows about 200,000 distinct CDR3 sequences, approximately 29% of them seen only once. The specimen sequenced was blood. The receptors shown here come from a girl under 18 with multiple sclerosis. Each CDR3 is given with its conserved first and last residue. The order of the fields is V gene, clone size, J gene, D gene, CDR3 protein, CDR3 DNA. The D gene is left open where the match is weak. Rows may omit the clone size; those that give it use once, few, many or a size class.

v_gene: TRBV5-1
abundance: -
j_gene: TRBJ1-2
d_gene: TRBD1
CDR3aa: CASSFGPDRADYGYTF
CDR3nt: TGCGCCAGCAGCTTTGGCCCCGACAGGGCCGACTATGGCTACACCTTC

v_gene: TRBV18
abundance: -
j_gene: TRBJ2-7
d_gene: -
CDR3aa: CASSPRVAPNEQYF
CDR3nt: TGTGCCAGCTCACCACGTGTCGCACCTAACGAGCAGTACTTC

v_gene: TRBV25-1
abundance: -
j_gene: TRBJ1-1
d_gene: -
CDR3aa: CASSFGSNTEAFF
CDR3nt: TGTGCCAGCAGTTTCGGCAGTAACACTGAAGCTTTCTTT

v_gene: TRBV5-1
abundance: few
j_gene: TRBJ2-3
d_gene: -
CDR3aa: CACSPGGSTDTQYF
CDR3nt: TGCGCCTGCAGCCCTGGCGGTAGCACAGATACGCAGTATTTT

v_gene: TRBV5-6
abundance: many
j_gene: TRBJ2-7
d_gene: -
CDR3aa: CASSRFPSYEQYF
CDR3nt: TGTGCCAGCAGCCGCTTCCCGTCCTACGAGCAGTACTTC

v_gene: TRBV20-1
abundance: many
j_gene: TRBJ1-1
d_gene: -
CDR3aa: CSAPQAYTEAFF
CDR3nt: TGCAGTGCCCCCCAGGCCTACACTGAAGCTTTCTTT

v_gene: TRBV20-1
abundance: -
j_gene: TRBJ1-5
d_gene: -
CDR3aa: CSASGGLSNQPQHF
CDR3nt: TGCAGTGCTAGTGGGGGTTTAAGCAATCAGCCCCAGCATTTT

v_gene: TRBV5-1
abundance: few
j_gene: TRBJ1-2
d_gene: -
CDR3aa: CASSREDRNGYGYTF
CDR3nt: TGCGCCAGCAGCCGGGAAGACAGGAACGGCTATGGCTACACCTTC

v_gene: TRBV29-1
abundance: many
j_gene: TRBJ2-1
d_gene: -
CDR3aa: CSVDRGSYNEQFF
CDR3nt: TGCAGCGTTGATCGGGGGTCCTACAATGAGCAGTTCTTC

v_gene: TRBV6-5
abundance: many
j_gene: TRBJ2-7
d_gene: TRBD1
CDR3aa: CASSYGGTGASYEQYF
CDR3nt: TGTGCCAGCAGTTACGGTGGGACAGGAGCCTCCTACGAGCAGTACTTC

v_gene: TRBV18
abundance: many
j_gene: TRBJ1-2
d_gene: -
CDR3aa: CASSRQELLANYGYTF
CDR3nt: TGTGCCAGCTCAAGACAGGAACTATTAGCTAACTATGGCTACACCTTC

v_gene: TRBV5-1
abundance: -
j_gene: TRBJ2-7
d_gene: TRBD2
CDR3aa: CASSLAWSGASYEQYF
CDR3nt: TGCGCCAGCAGCTTGGCCTGGAGCGGGGCCTCCTACGAGCAGTACTTC

v_gene: TRBV5-1
abundance: many
j_gene: TRBJ1-2
d_gene: TRBD1
CDR3aa: CASSLKGQDLSGYTF
CDR3nt: TGCGCCAGCAGCTTGAAGGGACAGGACCTATCTGGCTACACCTTC

v_gene: TRBV18
abundance: few
j_gene: TRBJ2-3
d_gene: -
CDR3aa: CASSPTVSFTRVADTQYF
CDR3nt: TGTGCCAGCTCACCGACGGTCTCCTTCACCAGGGTAGCAGATACGCAGTATTTT

v_gene: TRBV28
abundance: -
j_gene: TRBJ2-3
d_gene: TRBD2
CDR3aa: CASYSSGAGDTQYF
CDR3nt: TGTGCCAGCTACTCCAGCGGGGCCGGAGATACGCAGTATTTT

v_gene: TRBV11-1
abundance: -
j_gene: TRBJ1-1
d_gene: -
CDR3aa: CASSSSRKGRVSTEAFF
CDR3nt: TGTGCCAGCAGCTCCTCCCGCAAGGGCAGGGTCAGCACTGAAGCTTTCTTT

v_gene: TRBV29-1
abundance: few
j_gene: TRBJ2-7
d_gene: -
CDR3aa: CSAQRSDKGYF
CDR3nt: TGCAGCGCGCAGCGTAGCGACAAGGGGTACTTC

v_gene: TRBV6-4
abundance: many
j_gene: TRBJ2-1
d_gene: TRBD1
CDR3aa: CASSVRGLTNEQFF
CDR3nt: TGTGCCAGCAGTGTCAGGGGGCTTACGAATGAGCAGTTCTTC

v_gene: TRBV12-3/TRBV12-4
abundance: many
j_gene: TRBJ2-7
d_gene: -
CDR3aa: CASSRPGTSSYEQYF
CDR3nt: TGTGCCAGCAGTCGGCCGGGGACAAGCTCCTACGAGCAGTACTTC

v_gene: TRBV7-8
abundance: few
j_gene: TRBJ1-4
d_gene: -
CDR3aa: CASSLAAGYNEKLFF
CDR3nt: TGTGCCAGCAGCTTAGCTGCCGGCTATAATGAAAAACTGTTTTTT

v_gene: TRBV11-1
abundance: once
j_gene: TRBJ2-7
d_gene: TRBD1
CDR3aa: CASSPVTGKTYEQYF
CDR3nt: TGTGCCAGCAGCCCCGTGACAGGGAAAACCTACGAGCAGTACTTC

v_gene: TRBV5-1
abundance: -
j_gene: TRBJ2-1
d_gene: -
CDR3aa: CASSSTDSPNEQFF
CDR3nt: TGCGCCAGCAGCTCGACGGACAGCCCCAATGAGCAGTTCTTC

v_gene: TRBV4-1
abundance: many
j_gene: TRBJ2-1
d_gene: -
CDR3aa: CASSHEEGLSYNEQFF
CDR3nt: TGCGCCAGCAGCCACGAGGAGGGACTCTCCTACAATGAGCAGTTCTTC

v_gene: TRBV18
abundance: -
j_gene: TRBJ1-1
d_gene: -
CDR3aa: CASSPVDSLNTEAFF
CDR3nt: TGTGCCAGCTCACCAGTGGACAGCTTGAACACTGAAGCTTTCTTT

v_gene: TRBV11-2
abundance: many
j_gene: TRBJ2-1
d_gene: TRBD2
CDR3aa: CASSPSRASGGKNEQFF
CDR3nt: TGTGCCAGCAGCCCTAGTCGGGCTAGCGGGGGGAAGAATGAGCAGTTCTTC

v_gene: TRBV11-2
abundance: -
j_gene: TRBJ1-1
d_gene: -
CDR3aa: CASSPGVGQQAFF
CDR3nt: TGTGCCAGCAGCCCGGGGGTGGGGCAGCAAGCTTTCTTT

v_gene: TRBV6-6
abundance: -
j_gene: TRBJ1-5
d_gene: TRBD1
CDR3aa: CASSFSGTGDAPQHF
CDR3nt: TGTGCCAGCAGTTTTTCCGGGACAGGGGACGCGCCCCAGCATTTT

v_gene: TRBV5-1
abundance: -
j_gene: TRBJ1-1
d_gene: TRBD1
CDR3aa: CASSLRITGASKEAFF
CDR3nt: TGCGCCAGCAGCTTGCGAATAACAGGGGCCTCCAAAGAAGCTTTCTTT

v_gene: TRBV29-1
abundance: -
j_gene: TRBJ2-3
d_gene: -
CDR3aa: CSVSPDTQYF
CDR3nt: TGCAGCGTTTCCCCAGATACGCAGTATTTT

v_gene: TRBV7-9
abundance: many
j_gene: TRBJ2-5
d_gene: -
CDR3aa: CASSLRPGETQYF
CDR3nt: TGTGCCAGCAGCTTACGCCCAGGGGAGACCCAGTACTTC

v_gene: TRBV5-1
abundance: -
j_gene: TRBJ1-1
d_gene: -
CDR3aa: CASSPREGRRRTEAFF
CDR3nt: TGCGCCAGCAGCCCTCGGGAAGGGAGGAGGAGAACTGAAGCTTTCTTT

v_gene: TRBV7-2
abundance: -
j_gene: TRBJ2-5
d_gene: -
CDR3aa: CASSLSAPGGSGTQYF
CDR3nt: TGTGCCAGCAGCCTCTCCGCCCCAGGGGGGTCCGGGACCCAGTACTTC

v_gene: TRBV6-1
abundance: once
j_gene: TRBJ1-2
d_gene: -
CDR3aa: CASRELPPLLYGYTF
CDR3nt: TGTGCCAGCAGGGAGCTCCCACCCCTATTATATGGCTACACCTTC

v_gene: TRBV5-1
abundance: -
j_gene: TRBJ2-5
d_gene: TRBD1
CDR3aa: CASSPWGTGGEETQYF
CDR3nt: TGCGCCAGCAGCCCCTGGGGGACAGGGGGAGAAGAGACCCAGTACTTC

v_gene: TRBV7-2
abundance: many
j_gene: TRBJ2-5
d_gene: -
CDR3aa: CASSATRSRETQYF
CDR3nt: TGTGCCAGCAGCGCAACTAGAAGCCGGGAGACCCAGTACTTC

v_gene: TRBV19
abundance: -
j_gene: TRBJ1-1
d_gene: TRBD1
CDR3aa: CASSIAATGIGTEAFF
CDR3nt: TGTGCCAGTAGTATAGCCGCGACAGGGATCGGCACTGAAGCTTTCTTT

v_gene: TRBV20-1
abundance: many
j_gene: TRBJ2-1
d_gene: -
CDR3aa: CSATLGGRVEQFF
CDR3nt: TGCAGTGCTACTTTGGGGGGGCGGGTTGAGCAGTTCTTC

v_gene: TRBV4-1
abundance: many
j_gene: TRBJ2-1
d_gene: -
CDR3aa: CASSPGGNRLKNEQFF
CDR3nt: TGCGCCAGCAGCCCCGGAGGGAACAGATTGAAGAATGAGCAGTTCTTC

v_gene: TRBV29-1
abundance: many
j_gene: TRBJ2-7
d_gene: -
CDR3aa: CSVYLLGQIYEQYF
CDR3nt: TGCAGCGTTTATCTTTTGGGGCAGATCTACGAGCAGTACTTC

v_gene: TRBV12-3/TRBV12-4
abundance: many
j_gene: TRBJ1-2
d_gene: -
CDR3aa: CASSWAGDGYTF
CDR3nt: TGTGCCAGCAGTTGGGCAGGGGATGGCTACACCTTC

v_gene: TRBV3-1
abundance: few
j_gene: TRBJ1-2
d_gene: -
CDR3aa: CASSQSELGYGYTF
CDR3nt: TGTGCCAGCAGCCAATCAGAGTTGGGCTATGGCTACACCTTC

v_gene: TRBV2
abundance: few
j_gene: TRBJ1-4
d_gene: TRBD1
CDR3aa: CASDGADRAGEKLFF
CDR3nt: TGTGCCAGCGACGGAGCGGACAGGGCTGGTGAAAAACTGTTTTTT

v_gene: TRBV7-3
abundance: -
j_gene: TRBJ2-1
d_gene: -
CDR3aa: CASSLWGSNNEQFF
CDR3nt: TGTGCCAGCAGCTTATGGGGTAGTAACAATGAGCAGTTCTTC

v_gene: TRBV6-6
abundance: -
j_gene: TRBJ2-1
d_gene: -
CDR3aa: CAGSLTGTYNEQFF
CDR3nt: TGTGCCGGCAGCCTGACCGGGACCTACAATGAGCAGTTCTTC

v_gene: TRBV20-1
abundance: -
j_gene: TRBJ1-4
d_gene: -
CDR3aa: CSASWPTNEKLFF
CDR3nt: TGCAGTGCTAGCTGGCCAACTAATGAAAAACTGTTTTTT

v_gene: TRBV5-1
abundance: once
j_gene: TRBJ2-3
d_gene: -
CDR3aa: CASSLAGTDMQYF
CDR3nt: TGCGCCAGCAGCTTGGCAGGCACAGATATGCAGTATTTT

v_gene: TRBV20-1
abundance: -
j_gene: TRBJ1-5
d_gene: -
CDR3aa: CRARWDNQPQHF
CDR3nt: TGCAGGGCCCGATGGGACAATCAGCCCCAGCATTTT

v_gene: TRBV12-3/TRBV12-4
abundance: many
j_gene: TRBJ2-7
d_gene: TRBD1
CDR3aa: CASRRQGLGEQYF
CDR3nt: TGTGCCAGCAGACGACAGGGTCTCGGCGAGCAGTACTTC

v_gene: TRBV7-4
abundance: many
j_gene: TRBJ2-3
d_gene: -
CDR3aa: CASTFESWTEIPTDTQYF
CDR3nt: TGTGCCAGCACCTTTGAATCTTGGACAGAGATTCCCACAGATACGCAGTATTTT

v_gene: TRBV7-9
abundance: many
j_gene: TRBJ2-1
d_gene: TRBD1
CDR3aa: CASSLGTGVSNEQFF
CDR3nt: TGTGCCAGCAGCTTAGGGACAGGGGTTAGCAATGAGCAGTTCTTC

v_gene: TRBV5-1
abundance: -
j_gene: TRBJ2-7
d_gene: -
CDR3aa: CASSPDDRGAGEQYF
CDR3nt: TGCGCCAGCAGCCCGGACGACAGGGGCGCGGGGGAACAGTACTTC

v_gene: TRBV20-1
abundance: many
j_gene: TRBJ2-1
d_gene: TRBD2
CDR3aa: CSARASGFSYNEQFF
CDR3nt: TGCAGTGCTAGGGCTAGCGGTTTCTCCTACAATGAGCAGTTCTTC

v_gene: TRBV9
abundance: -
j_gene: TRBJ1-1
d_gene: -
CDR3aa: CASSGGRSTEAFF
CDR3nt: TGTGCCAGCAGCGGAGGCAGGAGCACTGAAGCTTTCTTT

v_gene: TRBV2
abundance: -
j_gene: TRBJ2-7
d_gene: TRBD2
CDR3aa: CASRTSGGSYEQYF
CDR3nt: TGTGCCAGCAGGACTAGCGGGGGGTCCTACGAGCAGTACTTC

v_gene: TRBV6-2/TRBV6-3
abundance: many
j_gene: TRBJ2-7
d_gene: -
CDR3aa: CASRVTPGTYEQYF
CDR3nt: TGTGCCAGCAGGGTGACCCCGGGGACCTACGAGCAGTACTTC